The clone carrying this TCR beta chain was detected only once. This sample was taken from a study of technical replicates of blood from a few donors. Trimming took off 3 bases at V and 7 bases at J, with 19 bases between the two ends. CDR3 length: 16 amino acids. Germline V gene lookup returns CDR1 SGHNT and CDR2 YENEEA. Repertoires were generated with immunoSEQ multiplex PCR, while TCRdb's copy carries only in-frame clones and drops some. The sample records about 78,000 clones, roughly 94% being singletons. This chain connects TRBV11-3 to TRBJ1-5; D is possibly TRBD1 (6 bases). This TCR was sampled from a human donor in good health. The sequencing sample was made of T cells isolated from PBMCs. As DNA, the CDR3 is TGTGCCAGCAGCTTTACACAGACAGGACAGAAACAGCCCCAGCATTTT. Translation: CASSFTQTGQKQPQHF.